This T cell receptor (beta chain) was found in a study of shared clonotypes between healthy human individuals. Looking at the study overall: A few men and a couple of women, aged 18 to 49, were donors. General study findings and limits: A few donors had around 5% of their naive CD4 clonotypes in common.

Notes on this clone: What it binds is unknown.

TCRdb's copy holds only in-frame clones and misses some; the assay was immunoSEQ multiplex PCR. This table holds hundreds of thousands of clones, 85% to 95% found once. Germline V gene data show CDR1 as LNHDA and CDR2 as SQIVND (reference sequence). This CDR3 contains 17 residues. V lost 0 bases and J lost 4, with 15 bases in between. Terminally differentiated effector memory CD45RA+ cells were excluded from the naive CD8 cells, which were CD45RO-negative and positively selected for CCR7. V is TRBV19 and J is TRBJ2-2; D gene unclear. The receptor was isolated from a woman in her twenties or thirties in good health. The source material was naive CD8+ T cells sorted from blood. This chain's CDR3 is CASSIDLLMGLTGELFF. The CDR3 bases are TGTGCCAGTAGTATAGATCTTCTCATGGGTCTCACCGGGGAGCTGTTTTTT.